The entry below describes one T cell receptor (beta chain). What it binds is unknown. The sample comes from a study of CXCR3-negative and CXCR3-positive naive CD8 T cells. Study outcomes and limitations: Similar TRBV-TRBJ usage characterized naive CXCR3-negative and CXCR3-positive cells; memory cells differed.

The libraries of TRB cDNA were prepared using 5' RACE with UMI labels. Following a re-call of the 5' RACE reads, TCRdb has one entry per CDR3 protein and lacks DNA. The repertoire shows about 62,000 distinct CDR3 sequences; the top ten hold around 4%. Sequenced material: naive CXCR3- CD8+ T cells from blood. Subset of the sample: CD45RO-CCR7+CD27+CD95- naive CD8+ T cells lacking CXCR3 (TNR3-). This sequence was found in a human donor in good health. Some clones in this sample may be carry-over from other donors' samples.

The chain's CDR3 is CASSQDWEAGGNNEQFF. This chain joins TRBV4-2 and TRBJ2-1; TCRdb picks TRBD2, but there is no DNA to check that call. The germline V gene has CDR1 LGHNA and CDR2 YNFKEQ. CDR3 length: 17 residues.